This T cell receptor beta chain was observed in a study of blood T cell repertoires in COVID-19. Study in general: COVID-19 samples collected from the United States, Italy and Spain covered acute and convalescent phases.

Cohort assignment relied on participant-reported clinical history. Libraries were prepared by immunoSEQ multiplex PCR; TCRdb keeps only in-frame clonotypes and omits some of them. The repertoire holds a few hundred thousand clones, with roughly 86% as singletons. Trimming removed 4 bases from V and 3 bases from J; junction bases left unmatched: 7. The CDR3 is 17 residues long. Per the germline V gene, CDR1 is SEHNR and CDR2 is FQNEAQ (reference sequence). The chain couples TRBV7-9 to TRBJ2-2; 11 bases line up with TRBD1. The sequencing input was PBMCs or T cells enriched from blood (not recorded which). The origin of this receptor is a woman aged 18-30 years who had recovered from COVID-19. CDR3 sequence reads: CASSSWTGGEDTGELFF. CDR3 in DNA: TGTGCCAGCAGCTCCTGGACAGGGGGCGAGGACACCGGGGAGCTGTTTTTT.